This TCR beta chain was recovered during a study of CD8+CD57+ T cells in acquired aplastic anemia. At the level of the study: Sorted CD4+ and CD8+ cell DNA averaged about 3 ug. General study findings and limits: Found in both controls and patients were fewer than 35 CD8+ CDR3 sequences. No significant patient-versus-control difference appeared in CD8+ Simpson's diversity.

Only patients with CD8+CD57+ cell expansion on flow cytometry were chosen for sequencing. The blood sampling took place in patients who had so far received no therapy. TCR beta VDJ and CDR3 profiling used genomic DNA as template. One entry per CDR3 protein results from TCRdb running MiXCR on the reads. The repertoire holds about 150,000 distinct CDR3 sequences, about 54% seen once, with approximately 12% in the top ten. This CDR3 region has 15 residues. Trimming took 5 bases from V and 1 from J, leaving 12 bases between them. Germline assignment: CDR1 LNHNV and CDR2 YYDKDF (reference sequence). This clonotype has just a few counts. Its antigen is currently unknown.

The gene calls are TRBV15 and TRBJ1-5; D unresolved. The source material was sorted CD4+, CD8+, or CD8+CD57+ T cells (not recorded which) from PBMCs. The TCR comes from a human donor with aplastic anemia. The CDR3 here is CATSFELGSNQPQHF. CDR3 bases: TGTGCCACCAGCTTCGAACTGGGGAGCAATCAGCCCCAGCATTTT.